What follows is one T cell receptor (beta chain) and its context. As originally analysed: The assay estimated nucleated cells by amplifying reference gene primers. Method: immunoSEQ multiplex PCR; TCRdb's copy keeps in-frame clones and lacks some. D and trimming were read from the DNA, whereas the V and J calls and clone size are those reported in that table. The sample yields 110,000 or so clones, roughly 85% seen once. The sample belongs to a study of blood T cell repertoires in COVID-19. Study summary: Researchers got acute and convalescent COVID-19 samples from the United States, Italy and Spain. PBMCs, B-cell-depleted T cells, or T cells provided the cDNA or gDNA that made up the material.

CDR1 SGHDT and CDR2 YYEEEE come from the germline V gene. The CDR3 sequence is 13 residues long. Trimming took 0 bases from V and 4 from J, leaving 7 bases between them. This clonotype was obtained from a human donor in a cohort sampled during active COVID-19. The sequenced sample was peripheral blood. This rearrangement joins TRBV5-6 to TRBJ1-1; perhaps TRBD1 as D (6 bases). This chain's CDR3 is CASSLVGATEAFF. The CDR3 DNA reads as TGTGCCAGCAGCTTGGTGGGGGCCACTGAAGCTTTCTTT.